The rows below give T cell receptor beta chains drawn from one sample of a study of radiation and T cells in renal cell carcinoma. TCRdb's copy holds only in-frame clones and misses some; the assay was immunoSEQ multiplex PCR. The data hold 160,000 or so clones, with approximately 90% observed a single time. The material sequenced was blood, taken from a patient whose treatment included radiotherapy and nephrectomy. These receptors all stem from a woman between 50 and 59 years old with renal cell carcinoma. Both conserved end residues are trimmed from each CDR3.

14,TRBV4-1,ASTEGGREVNSPLH
15,TRBV19,ASSIKGVGADTGELF
14,TRBV5-1,ASSSLSGGAPDTQY
12,TRBV6-5,ASSYSNMATEQF
14,TRBV10-3,AISDLSGGAYNEQF
13,TRBV6-1,ASSPTGLREETQY
10,TRBV19,ASTTGYTEAF
11,TRBV6-6,ASRTTFDQPQH
13,TRBV7-3,ASSLSGQGITEAF
12,TRBV19,ASSIWQTNNEQF
13,TRBV5-5,ASSPGTGVIYEQY
14,TRBV19,ASSSGAGRSNQPQH
12,TRBV7-3,ASSLAGQRNEQY
12,TRBV6-1,ASGGQFSNQPQH
10,TRBV10-3,AILTGGPGAF
15,TRBV4-1,ASSQEIRGRGFEGYT
11,TRBV10-3,AISDYGQGRAF
12,TRBV4-1,ASSSPPTNTEAF
14,TRBV6-6,ASRARTAIDNQPQH
17,TRBV7-7,ASSLRPGQGGGRENEQF
11,TRBV6-4,ASSEQGHYGYT
14,TRBV5-1,ASSLEGDRDNSPLH
11,TRBV6-5,ASSYPGRDEAF
12,TRBV6-4,ASSRAQGHGEQY
10,TRBV7-8,ASSLGDRGGF
13,TRBV2,ASSETKTDYNEQF
12,TRBV4-1,ASSSDPTAYEQY
11,TRBV30,AWSLTAGNTIY
14,TRBV11-2,ASSFRPDRMNTEAF
12,TRBV6-5,ASSYSNGNSPLH
13,TRBV5-1,ASSLGLADTDTQY
15,TRBV7-2,ASSLESGLAGRETQY